These 3 T cell receptor beta chains share one sample of origin, sequenced in a study of patients with pleural tuberculosis. TCRdb itself ran the reads through MiXCR, one entry per CDR3 protein. This sample has around 49,000 distinct CDR3 sequences, with 7.3% found just once. These receptors were obtained from a human donor with pleural tuberculosis.

Ten or more counts support this clonotype. This rearrangement joins TRBV27 to TRBJ2-3; D gene ambiguous. The CDR3 has 15 residues. V was pared by 3 bases and J by 2 bases, with 12 bases between. In germline, CDR1 is MNHEY, CDR2 SMNVEV (reference sequence). The CDR3 loop is CASSFSPGNTDTQYF. CDR3 nucleotide sequence: TGTGCCAGCAGTTTCAGCCCGGGCAACACAGATACGCAGTATTTT.

This clonotype was seen ten or more times. The rearrangement joins TRBV19 to TRBJ1-5; D possibly corresponds to TRBD1 (5 bases). The V gene lost 6 bases and the J gene lost 0 bases, with 9 bases spanning the gap. Per the germline V gene, CDR1 is LNHDA and CDR2 is SQIVND (reference sequence). The CDR3 has 14 amino acids. DNA for the CDR3: TGTGCCAGTAGGTCAAGGGGTAGCAATCAGCCCCAGCATTTT. It encodes CASRSRGSNQPQHF.

This clonotype was counted only a few times. The V gene is TRBV19, the J gene TRBJ2-1, with 8 nucleotides matching TRBD2. This CDR3 contains 15 residues. J gave up 7 bases and V 3 bases, and 8 bases lay outside the gene matches. The V gene's germline CDR1 is LNHDA and CDR2 SQIVND (reference sequence). DNA of the CDR3: TGTGCCAGTAGTATTTTAGCGGGGACGAGGAATGAGCAGTTCTTC. Its protein product is CASSILAGTRNEQFF.